This T cell receptor (beta chain) was captured by sequencing in a study of blood T cell repertoires in COVID-19. Study background: Collection of acute and convalescent COVID-19 samples took place in the United States, Italy and Spain. PBMCs, B-cell-depleted T cells, or T cells provided the cDNA or gDNA that made up the material.

In the authors' workflow: From reference gene primer amplification, estimates of nucleated cell counts were derived. Measured with immunoSEQ multiplex PCR; TCRdb has only the in-frame clones, and not every one. Clone size and the V and J calls come from that table; the DNA yielded D and trimming. Of more than 250,000 clones listed, around 88% are singletons. This CDR3 contains 19 residues. Trimming cost V 5 bases and J 7 bases, with 31 bases left between them. Per germline, CDR1 SGHDT and CDR2 YYEEEE. This receptor was taken from a woman aged 45-60 years with acute or convalescent COVID-19. Sequenced: peripheral blood. The chain couples TRBV5-6 to TRBJ2-1; perhaps TRBD2 as D (6 bases). For the CDR3, the DNA is TGTGCCAGCAGATATGAGGCCTTGTGGCCCGGGAGTAACAGGAATGAGCAGTTCTTC. It codes for CASRYEALWPGSNRNEQFF.